The clone carrying this T cell receptor (beta chain) was observed a handful of times. V was shortened by 3 bases and J by 8 bases, with 6 bases between the two germline ends. This CDR3 comprises 12 residues. Germline V gene lookup returns CDR1 SGDLS and CDR2 YYNGEE. In the original processing: Estimated nucleated cell counts came from reference gene primer amplification. Profiled with immunoSEQ multiplex PCR; TCRdb holds only in-frame clones, not every one. D and trimming come from the DNA, and the V and J calls and clone size come from that table. The sample consists of more than 65,000 clones, around 84% of them appearing once. This entry comes from a study of blood T cell repertoires in COVID-19. Overall study context: The study drew acute and convalescent COVID-19 samples from the United States, Italy and Spain. T cells, B-cell-depleted T cells, or PBMCs supplied cDNA or gDNA.

J is TRBJ1-6 and V is TRBV9; no firm D call. The sequencing sample was made of peripheral blood. The source of this sequence is a woman aged 70-85 years with acute or convalescent COVID-19. CDR3 residues: CASSGPDSPLHF. CDR3 DNA sequence: TGTGCCAGCAGCGGTCCAGATTCACCCCTCCACTTT. Full variable domain (remainder filled in from reference TRBV9 and TRBJ1-6): DSGVTQTPKHLITATGQRVTLRCSPRSGDLSVYWYQQSLDQGLQFLIQYYNGEERAKGNILERFSAQQFPDLHSELNLSSLELGDSALYFCASSGPDSPLHFGNGTRLTVT.